The 17 T cell receptor beta chains below all came from one sample that was sequenced in a study of siplizumab effects on memory and regulatory T cells. Here immunoSEQ multiplex PCR was the method, and the copy in TCRdb shows in-frame clones only, minus some. The table lists about 100,000 clones, around 90% of them singletons. The material sequenced was non-Treg CD4+ T cells sorted from blood. The receptor set was obtained from a human donor in good health.

By share, this clone counts as medium-sized (0.01 to 0.1%). The chain employs TRBV4-1 and TRBJ2-7; tentatively, D is TRBD1 (5 bases). V lost 0 bases and J lost 4, with 16 bases in between. Germline CDR1 is MGHRA and CDR2 is YSYEKL. The CDR3 extends over 16 amino acids. CDR3 nucleotides: TGCGCCAGCAGCCAAGAATTTGGGGCAGGGATATACGAGCAGTACTTC. It codes for CASSQEFGAGIYEQYF.

In its sample, this clone was seen once. This rearrangement joins TRBV5-6 to TRBJ2-3; 8 bases align to TRBD2. J gave up 4 bases and V 6 bases, and 7 bases lay outside the gene matches. Germline CDR1 is SGHDT and CDR2 is YYEEEE. The CDR3 runs to 14 residues. CDR3 DNA sequence: TGTGCCAGCACGTTAGCGGGATTTTCAGATACGCAGTATTTT. This codes for CASTLAGFSDTQYF.

V is TRBV7-9 and J is TRBJ1-2; TRBD1 agrees at 7 bases. The V gene's germline CDR1 is SEHNR and CDR2 FQNEAQ (reference sequence). This CDR3 region has 13 residues. Germline trimming cut 5 bases from V and 12 bases from J; bases unmatched to any gene: 12. The DNA of the CDR3 is TGTGCCAGCAGCCAACAGGGGTCCGGGGTAAACACCTTC. Protein: CASSQQGSGVNTF.

A single count supports this clone. The rearrangement uses TRBV6-6 and TRBJ1-6; 9 bases map to TRBD1. V trimming: 3 bases; J trimming: 8 bases; junction bases outside the gene matches: 5. Germline V gene sequence: CDR1 MNHNY, CDR2 SVGAGI (reference sequence). This CDR3 contains 15 residues. In nucleotides, the CDR3 is TGTGCCAGCAGTTATGGGGGACAGGGTCATTCACCCCTCCACTTT. It encodes CASSYGGQGHSPLHF.

The V and J genes are TRBV25-1 and TRBJ2-4; 8 nucleotides line up with TRBD1. The germline CDR1 and CDR2 sequences are MGHDK and SYGVNS. The J segment lost 8 bases and the V segment lost 6 bases, leaving 6 bases of the junction unmatched. The CDR3 has 13 residues. CDR3 DNA sequence: TGTGCCAGCAGAACAGGGGGACAGGACATTCAGTACTTC. Its translation is CASRTGGQDIQYF.

This clone was seen just once. The rearrangement joins TRBV19 to TRBJ1-2, with D unresolved. The V and J ends lost 6 bases and 8 bases respectively, with 22 bases between them. Looked up from germline, CDR1 is LNHDA and CDR2 is SQIVND (reference sequence). CDR3 length: 15 residues. The CDR3 bases are TGTGCCAGTAGCACCCAAATGAGGGATAAAGGCGGCTACACCTTC. The encoded protein is CASSTQMRDKGGYTF.

V gene TRBV5-1 combines with J gene TRBJ2-3, with 12 bases that match TRBD2. The CDR3 spans 16 residues. The V gene's germline CDR1 is SGHRS and CDR2 YFSETQ. The junction had 1 base not matched to a gene; V was cut back by 2 bases and J by 0 bases. DNA of the CDR3: TGCGCCAGCAGCTTCGGGACTAGCGGGAGCACAGATACGCAGTATTTT. Translated, it gives CASSFGTSGSTDTQYF.

The rearrangement joins TRBV29-1 to TRBJ1-2; TRBD1 agrees at 9 bases. The V and J ends lost 6 bases and 6 bases, in that order; junction bases with no gene match: 8. The CDR3 spans 13 residues. Germline V gene lookup returns CDR1 SQVTM and CDR2 ANQGSEA. CDR3 nucleotide sequence: TGCAGCGTAGCCGGGACAGGGATCCATGGCTACACCTTC. Residues: CSVAGTGIHGYTF.

The chain uses TRBV20-1 and TRBJ2-3; D uncertain. CDR1 and CDR2 (germline): DFQATT, SNEGSKA (reference sequence). V lost 3 bases to trimming and J lost 4 bases, with 5 bases between them. This CDR3 has 11 amino acids. CDR3 nucleotides: TGCAGTGCTAGTCTTGCAGATACGCAGTATTTT. Translated: CSASLADTQYF.

The chain joins TRBV2 to TRBJ1-1; D call uncertain. Trimming pared 10 bases from V and 0 bases from J, leaving 12 bases between. Germline V CDR1 and CDR2: SNHLY, FYNNEI. This CDR3 region has 13 residues. The CDR3 DNA reads as TGTGCCACGGCCGGGCAGTTGAACACTGAAGCTTTCTTT. Amino acid sequence: CATAGQLNTEAFF.

The rearrangement joins TRBV19 to TRBJ2-2; D call uncertain. The ends were cut back, 0 bases at V and 5 bases at J, with 7 bases in the middle. Germline loops: CDR1 LNHDA, CDR2 SQIVND (reference sequence). The CDR3 is made up of 14 amino acids. The CDR3: CASSIDLGTGELFF. The CDR3 bases are TGTGCCAGTAGTATAGATCTGGGGACCGGGGAGCTGTTTTTT.

Only a few counts were recorded for this clone. This chain uses TRBV5-1 with TRBJ2-3, with TRBD2 matching over 8 bases. The CDR3 spans 16 residues. From germline, CDR1 is SGHRS and CDR2 YFSETQ. After removal of 4 bases from V and 3 bases from J, the junction contained 10 bases not matched to a gene. CDR3 amino acids: CASSQELAVKTDTQYF. The CDR3 DNA reads TGCGCCAGCAGCCAGGAACTAGCGGTGAAGACAGATACGCAGTATTTT.

V usage is TRBV18 and J usage is TRBJ1-2, with D tentatively TRBD1 (6 bases). Germline V gives CDR1 KGHSH, CDR2 LQKENI. The CDR3 contains 14 residues. V lost 0 bases and J 10 bases, leaving 15 bases between the germline ends. CDR3 region: CASSPPVPGETYTF. CDR3 nucleotide sequence: TGTGCCAGCTCACCACCGGTCCCAGGGGAGACCTACACCTTC.

CDR3 sequence (DNA): TGTGCCAGCAGCCTACAGGGGGCCGGATACGAGCAGTACTTC. Its protein is CASSLQGAGYEQYF. The chain joins TRBV7-8 to TRBJ2-7; 9 bases map to TRBD1. This CDR3 comprises 14 residues. Trimming took 5 bases from V and 4 from J; bases not matched to a gene: 6. Germline-derived CDR1 and CDR2 are SGHVS and FQNEAQ.

To note about this clone: The junction and the germline gene differ at one end; a read error may be behind it. CDR3 loop: CATSTTGRGLGDTQYF. Here the CDR3 DNA reads TGTGCCACCTCAACGACGGGCAGGGGGCTTGGAGATACGCAGTATTTT. V gene TRBV18 combines with J gene TRBJ2-3; 8 nucleotides agree with TRBD1. Germline V gene lookup returns CDR1 KGHSH and CDR2 LQKENI. The CDR3 totals 16 residues.

This clone was observed a single time. The V gene is TRBV12-5, the J gene TRBJ1-1; D gene uncertain. This CDR3 contains 17 residues. Germline V gives CDR1 LGHNT, CDR2 FRNRAP. V lost 0 bases and J 1 base, leaving 15 bases between the germline ends. In nucleotides, the CDR3 is TGTGCTAGTGGTTTGGTACGGGGTTACCTCCCGAACACTGAAGCTTTCTTT. This codes for CASGLVRGYLPNTEAFF.

This sequence joins TRBV19 and TRBJ1-1; 7 nucleotides align to TRBD1. The CDR3 contains 13 residues. Germline loops: CDR1 LNHDA, CDR2 SQIVND (reference sequence). V lost 4 bases and J lost 5; bases outside the gene matches: 4. CDR3 sequence reads: CASSKTGRTEAFF. The CDR3 bases are TGTGCCAGTAGTAAGACAGGGAGGACTGAAGCTTTCTTT.